The 21 T cell receptor beta chains presented below share a single source sample, sequenced in a study of blood T cell repertoires in COVID-19. Method: immunoSEQ multiplex PCR; TCRdb's copy keeps in-frame clones and lacks some. Counted here are 150,000 to 200,000 clones, around 80% occurring once; the ten biggest clones make up over 5%. The sequencing sample was made of PBMCs or T cells enriched from blood (not recorded which). Receptors were obtained from a man aged 65-85 years who had been exposed to COVID-19.

This sequence joins TRBV11-3 and TRBJ2-5; D is ambiguous. CDR3 length: 12 amino acids. V was trimmed by 5 bases and J by 4 bases, leaving 8 bases between them. CDR1 and CDR2 (germline): SGHNT, YENEEA. The CDR3, as DNA: TGTGCCAGCAGCGGAGTCGGAGAGACCCAGTACTTC. Protein sequence: CASSGVGETQYF.

The chain links TRBV7-2 to TRBJ1-2, with 8 nucleotides matching TRBD1. There are 16 residues in the CDR3. V lost 6 bases, J lost 9 bases, and 18 bases stayed unmatched. The germline V gene encodes CDR1 SGHTA and CDR2 FQGNSA. This CDR3 is CASSQGSGGAGWSYTF. CDR3 nucleotides: TGTGCCAGCAGTCAGGGGTCAGGGGGCGCAGGATGGAGCTACACCTTC. Full variable domain (remainder filled in from reference TRBV7-2 and TRBJ1-2): GAGVSQSPSNKVTEKGKDVELRCDPISGHTALYWYRQSLGQGLEFLIYFQGNSAPDKSGLPSDRFSAERTGGSVSTLTIQRTQQEDSAVYLCASSQGSGGAGWSYTFGSGTRLTVV.

This sequence joins TRBV15 and TRBJ2-7; TRBD1 agrees at 9 bases. The V and J ends lost 1 base and 4 bases, in that order; junction bases with no gene match: 5. From germline, CDR1 is LNHNV and CDR2 YYDKDF (reference sequence). This CDR3 has 15 residues. Here the CDR3 reads CATSRGRQGVYEQYF. In nucleotides, the CDR3 is TGTGCCACCAGCAGAGGAAGACAGGGGGTTTACGAGCAGTACTTC. The full variable domain, with the rest looked up from reference TRBV15 and TRBJ2-7, is DAMVIQNPRYQVTQFGKPVTLSCSQTLNHNVMYWYQQKSSQAPKLLFHYYDKDFNNEADTPDNFQSRRPNTSFCFLDIRSPGLGDTAMYLCATSRGRQGVYEQYFGPGTRLTVT.

This chain joins TRBV24-1 and TRBJ2-3; 11 bases line up with TRBD1. The CDR3 runs 16 residues. Germline trimming cut 2 bases from V and 8 bases from J; bases unmatched to any gene: 8. Per germline, CDR1 KGHDR and CDR2 SFDVKD. In nucleotides, the CDR3 is TGTGCCACCAGTGATTCGGGGACAGGGGGTTCTGTTACGCAGTATTTT. Translation gives CATSDSGTGGSVTQYF.

The J gene is TRBJ1-5, the V gene TRBV6-5; 7 bases fit TRBD1. The CDR3 spans 15 residues. J was trimmed by 4 bases and V by 6 bases; bases with no gene match: 9. Per germline, CDR1 MNHEY and CDR2 SVGAGI. In DNA, the CDR3 is TGTGCCAGCAGCCAAAACAGGGGAAGTAATCAGCCCCAGCATTTT. Its translation is CASSQNRGSNQPQHF.

The V call is TRBV18, the J call TRBJ1-1; D is perhaps TRBD1 (5 bases). The CDR3 consists of 15 residues. Per the germline V gene, CDR1 is KGHSH and CDR2 is LQKENI. Trimming removed 0 bases at V and 2 bases at J, with 10 bases between. The DNA of the CDR3 is TGTGCCAGCTCACCACCGGGGCGAGCAAACACTGAAGCTTTCTTT. Encoded protein: CASSPPGRANTEAFF.

This chain uses TRBV5-4 with TRBJ2-3, with 13 bases matching TRBD2. Trimming took 5 bases from V and 4 from J; bases not matched to a gene: 7. Per germline, CDR1 SGHNT and CDR2 YYREEE (reference sequence). The CDR3 consists of 16 residues. This CDR3 is CASSSRTSGGSDTQYF. The CDR3 coding sequence is TGTGCCAGCAGTTCCAGGACTAGCGGGGGTTCAGATACGCAGTATTTT.

This clone has only one observation. The CDR3 reads CASRYTVGQGEEKLFF. The CDR3 nucleotides read TGTGCCAGCAGATACACGGTGGGACAGGGGGAAGAAAAACTGTTTTTT. This sequence joins TRBV6-5 and TRBJ1-4; 11 bases match TRBD1. The length of the CDR3 is 16 residues. Germline V gene lookup returns CDR1 MNHEY and CDR2 SVGAGI. The J segment lost 8 bases and the V segment lost 6 bases, leaving 11 bases of the junction unmatched.

The rearrangement uses TRBV2 and TRBJ1-6; 9 positions match TRBD1. CDR1 and CDR2 from the germline V gene are SNHLY and FYNNEI. CDR3 size: 16 residues. The V and J ends lost 2 bases and 7 bases, in that order; junction bases with no gene match: 6. The DNA of the CDR3 is TGTGCCAGCAGTGAACTGGGACAGGGCGGGAATTCACCCCTCCACTTT. Amino acids: CASSELGQGGNSPLHF.

This chain links TRBV25-1 with TRBJ2-3; 7 bases are shared with TRBD1. CDR1 is MGHDK, CDR2 SYGVNS, per germline. V shed 5 bases and J 0 bases; nucleotides not matched to a gene: 11. The CDR3 extends over 17 amino acids. In nucleotides, the CDR3 is TGTGCCAGCAGTAACCCTCACAGGGGCCTCAGCACAGATACGCAGTATTTT. Residues: CASSNPHRGLSTDTQYF.

This chain connects TRBV28 to TRBJ2-5; 9 nucleotides align to TRBD1. The CDR3 runs 14 residues. CDR1 is MDHEN, CDR2 SYDVKM, per germline. The trim removed 5 bases at V and 7 bases at J, leaving 8 bases unmatched. The chain's CDR3 is CASSLEQGAGTQYF. CDR3 bases: TGTGCCAGCAGTCTCGAACAGGGGGCGGGGACCCAGTACTTC. Full variable domain (rest looked up from reference TRBV28 and TRBJ2-5): DVKVTQSSRYLVKRTGEKVFLECVQDMDHENMFWYRQDPGLGLRLIYFSYDVKMKEKGDIPEGYSVSREKKERFSLILESASTNQTSMYLCASSLEQGAGTQYFGPGTRLLVL.

The table lists this clone with a few counts. The J gene is TRBJ2-3, the V gene TRBV11-2, with 7 bases that match TRBD1. This CDR3 has 14 amino acids. Trimming at V came to 4 bases and at J to 0 bases, leaving 1 base not matched to a gene. CDR1 is SGHAT and CDR2 is FQNNGV in the germline V gene. CDR3 in amino acids: CASSYRGSTDTQYF. CDR3 nucleotides: TGTGCCAGCAGCTACAGGGGAAGCACAGATACGCAGTATTTT.

This rearrangement joins TRBV11-2 to TRBJ1-6; TRBD1 might be the D (6 bases). Deletions cut 5 bases from V and 7 bases from J, with 9 bases between. Germline CDR1 reads SGHAT; CDR2 reads FQNNGV. The CDR3 covers 13 residues. The CDR3 protein is CASSLDRNSPLHF. The CDR3 bases are TGTGCCAGCAGCCTCGACAGGAATTCACCCCTCCACTTT.

The J gene is TRBJ2-3, the V gene TRBV6-2 or TRBV6-3; D perhaps matches TRBD2 (6 bases). Germline V gene data show CDR1 as MNHEY and CDR2 as SVGEGT. This CDR3 has 15 amino acids. V lost 4 bases and J 3 bases, leaving 14 bases between the germline ends. The CDR3 DNA is TGTGCCAGCAGTTTCACCGGGACTTCAACAGATACGCAGTATTTT. Residues: CASSFTGTSTDTQYF.

This clone was observed once. This sequence joins TRBV5-1 and TRBJ2-5, with D uncertain. The CDR3 contains 14 residues. Trimming cost V 0 bases and J 5 bases, with 11 bases left between them. From germline, CDR1 is SGHRS and CDR2 YFSETQ. CDR3 in DNA: TGCGCCAGCAGCTTGGCCTTGCCCGGGGAGACCCAGTACTTC. It specifies CASSLALPGETQYF.

This clone was seen once. This rearrangement joins TRBV5-1 to TRBJ2-1; tentatively, D is TRBD2 (6 bases). The ends were cut back, 3 bases at V and 0 bases at J, with 13 bases in the middle. The germline V gene encodes CDR1 SGHRS and CDR2 YFSETQ. The CDR3 covers 16 residues. The CDR3 loop reads CASSWKDGSSYNEQFF. CDR3 sequence (DNA): TGCGCCAGCAGCTGGAAAGACGGGAGCTCCTACAATGAGCAGTTCTTC.

The V gene is TRBV19, the J gene TRBJ2-7; 13 nucleotides match TRBD2. J was trimmed by 6 bases and V by 5 bases; bases with no gene match: 10. Germline V CDR1 and CDR2: LNHDA, SQIVND (reference sequence). The CDR3 runs 16 residues. The CDR3 loop is CASSSLGLAGVSEQYF. CDR3 in DNA: TGTGCCAGTAGTTCACTAGGACTAGCGGGAGTTTCCGAGCAGTACTTC.

The CDR3, as DNA: TGTGCCAGTAGTACCCCGGGTAGCGGGCCTATAAACTCCTACAATGAGCAGTTCTTC. Amino acids: CASSTPGSGPINSYNEQFF. The chain employs TRBV19 and TRBJ2-1, with 7 bases fitting TRBD2. Germline V gives CDR1 LNHDA, CDR2 SQIVND (reference sequence). The CDR3 runs to 19 residues. The V and J ends lost 4 bases and 0 bases, in that order; junction bases with no gene match: 15.

V usage is TRBV19 and J usage is TRBJ2-3, with D maybe TRBD2 (6 bases). This CDR3 region has 17 residues. The germline gives CDR1 LNHDA, CDR2 SQIVND (reference sequence). V lost 1 base and J lost 2, with 16 bases in between. The CDR3 here is CASSIGLVGGITDTQYF. As DNA, the CDR3 is TGTGCCAGTAGTATAGGGTTGGTCGGCGGGATCACAGATACGCAGTATTTT. Together with reference TRBV19 and TRBJ2-3, the CDR3 gives the full variable domain: DGGITQSPKYLFRKEGQNVTLSCEQNLNHDAMYWYRQDPGQGLRLIYYSQIVNDFQKGDIAEGYSVSREKKESFPLTVTSAQKNPTAFYLCASSIGLVGGITDTQYFGPGTRLTVL.

The V gene is TRBV2, the J gene TRBJ2-7; D is uncertain. The V gene lost 6 bases and the J gene lost 3 bases, with 9 bases spanning the gap. Germline values: CDR1 SNHLY, CDR2 FYNNEI. The CDR3 runs to 12 residues. CDR3 loop: CASRAPSYEQYF. The CDR3 DNA sequence: TGTGCCAGCAGAGCTCCGAGCTACGAGCAGTACTTC. The complete variable domain, with remaining parts taken from reference TRBV2 and TRBJ2-7, reads EPEVTQTPSHQVTQMGQEVILRCVPISNHLYFYWYRQILGQKVEFLVSFYNNEISEKSEIFDDQFSVERPDGSNFTLKIRSTKLEDSAMYFCASRAPSYEQYFGPGTRLTVT.

The genes are TRBV12-5 and TRBJ1-2, with TRBD1 matching over 9 bases. Germline trimming cut 4 bases from V and 4 bases from J; bases unmatched to any gene: 10. The CDR3 has 16 residues. Germline-derived CDR1 and CDR2 are LGHNT and FRNRAP. The CDR3 here is CASGSSGDRVVYGYTF. DNA of the CDR3: TGTGCTAGTGGTTCATCCGGGGACAGGGTAGTCTATGGCTACACCTTC.